These 23 T cell receptor beta chains originate from one sample sequenced in a study of response to subunit inactivated influenza vaccine. TCRdb re-derived calls from the RT-PCR reads in MiXCR, one entry per CDR3 protein. Here the sample spans 500,000 to 550,000 distinct CDR3 sequences, 7.6% being singletons. Specimen: PBMCs from blood, collected less than 30 months after vaccination. The receptors here all came from a man aged 45 to 75 who received an inactivated influenza vaccine.

This clonotype has at least ten counts. V usage is TRBV15 and J usage is TRBJ1-4; possibly TRBD1 for D (6 bases). Germline V gene data show CDR1 as LNHNV and CDR2 as YYDKDF (reference sequence). The germline V and J ends were trimmed by 0 bases and 8 bases, with 13 bases remaining between them. The CDR3 spans 15 residues. In DNA form, the CDR3 reads TGTGCCACCAGCAGAGATCGTAGGGGGAACGAAAAACTGTTTTTT. It yields the protein CATSRDRRGNEKLFF.

There are many counts of this clonotype. This chain uses TRBV5-1 with TRBJ1-6; 7 bases are a match to TRBD1. Germline loops: CDR1 SGHRS, CDR2 YFSETQ. V was clipped by 3 bases and J by 7 bases; unmatched bases: 7. The CDR3 is made up of 15 amino acids. This CDR3 reads CASSSAGGLNSPLHF. CDR3 in DNA: TGCGCCAGCAGCTCAGCAGGGGGTTTGAATTCACCCCTCCACTTT.

This clonotype came up a few times. This chain uses TRBV24-1 with TRBJ2-7; 8 positions match TRBD1. In germline, CDR1 is KGHDR, CDR2 SFDVKD. Losses at the gene ends were 2 bases for V and 4 bases for J; bases not matched to a gene: 6. The CDR3 contains 15 residues. The CDR3, as DNA: TGTGCCACCAGTGATTCGACAGGGGCGGAATACGAGCAGTACTTC. This gives the protein CATSDSTGAEYEQYF.

The chain carries TRBV6-2 or TRBV6-3 and TRBJ2-1; TRBD2 matches 12 bases. CDR3 length equals 16 residues. After removal of 0 bases from V and 5 bases from J, the junction contained 2 bases not matched to a gene. Germline V gene lookup returns CDR1 MNHEY and CDR2 SVGEGT. The CDR3 DNA is TGTGCCAGCAGTTACTCGAGACTAGCGGGGGACAATGAGCAGTTCTTC. It specifies CASSYSRLAGDNEQFF.

The chain links TRBV29-1 to TRBJ1-2; a weak D match, TRBD1 (5 bases). Germline CDR1 reads SQVTM; CDR2 reads ANQGSEA. The CDR3 is 14 residues long. V lost 5 bases and J lost 4, with 17 bases in between. CDR3 protein: CSVTINRLLYGYTF. CDR3 sequence (DNA): TGCAGCGTTACCATTAACAGGTTACTCTATGGCTACACCTTC.

This clonotype showed up many times. The CDR3 protein is CASSFDWNTEAFF. In DNA form, the CDR3 reads TGTGCCAGCAGTTTTGACTGGAACACTGAAGCTTTCTTT. The genes are TRBV12-3 or TRBV12-4 and TRBJ1-1; the D is unclear. V dropped 3 bases and J dropped 1 base, with 6 bases sitting between them. There are 13 residues in the CDR3.

The chain employs TRBV9 and TRBJ2-1; 8 bases are shared with TRBD2. CDR3 length: 15 amino acids. V shed 0 bases and J 7 bases; nucleotides not matched to a gene: 6. Germline V gene sequence: CDR1 SGDLS, CDR2 YYNGEE. CDR3 residues: CASSVGPGGPNEQFF. Here the CDR3 DNA reads TGTGCCAGCAGCGTAGGTCCGGGAGGGCCAAATGAGCAGTTCTTC.

V usage is TRBV10-2 and J usage is TRBJ2-7; 8 positions agree with TRBD2. Germline trimming cut 3 bases from V and 2 bases from J; bases unmatched to any gene: 6. The V gene's germline CDR1 is WSHSY and CDR2 SAAADI. The CDR3 is 15 residues long. The CDR3 DNA follows: TGCGCCAGCAGTGATACTACCGGGGGGGCCTACGAGCAGTACTTC. Its translation is CASSDTTGGAYEQYF.

In this sample, this clonotype turned up a few times. The chain employs TRBV9 and TRBJ2-5; 9 bases align to TRBD1. V trimming: 2 bases; J trimming: 3 bases; junction bases outside the gene matches: 5. The germline V gene encodes CDR1 SGDLS and CDR2 YYNGEE. The length of the CDR3 is 15 residues. CDR3 protein: CASSVWDRVEETQYF. The CDR3 coding sequence is TGTGCCAGCAGCGTTTGGGACAGGGTCGAAGAGACCCAGTACTTC.

The CDR3 DNA reads as TGTGCCAGCAGCCGGCAGGGCGCGAGCCATGGCTACACCTTC. Translation: CASSRQGASHGYTF. This chain links TRBV7-2 with TRBJ1-2; the D gene is possibly TRBD1 (5 bases). Trimming cost V 5 bases and J 6 bases, with 16 bases left between them. The CDR3 consists of 14 residues. Germline CDR1 SGHTA, CDR2 FQGNSA.

V usage is TRBV29-1 and J usage is TRBJ2-3; weak D call: TRBD1 (7 bases). The V and J ends lost 6 bases and 5 bases respectively, with 27 bases between them. CDR1 is SQVTM and CDR2 is ANQGSEA in the germline V gene. The CDR3 has 17 amino acids. CDR3 coding DNA: TGCAGCGTGGAGGGGACAGCCCCTACAACTGGGAAAGATACGCAGTATTTT. Translating it yields CSVEGTAPTTGKDTQYF.

This sequence joins TRBV20-1 and TRBJ2-1; 7 nucleotides agree with TRBD1. The ends lost 3 bases at V and 6 bases at J; junction bases unmatched: 8. The CDR3 has 14 residues. Germline CDR1 DFQATT, CDR2 SNEGSKA (reference sequence). The CDR3 DNA follows: TGCAGTGCTAGCACCGGGACAGTATCCAATGAGCAGTTCTTC. It translates to CSASTGTVSNEQFF.

This clonotype was detected only a few times. The gene calls are TRBV4-2 and TRBJ1-1; 9 bases match TRBD1. There are 16 residues in the CDR3. The V segment lost 0 bases and the J segment 4 bases; nucleotides outside the gene matches: 6. Germline V gives CDR1 LGHNA, CDR2 YNFKEQ. The CDR3 sequence is CASSQERGQGATEAFF. The CDR3 coding sequence is TGTGCCAGCAGCCAAGAGAGGGGACAGGGCGCCACTGAAGCTTTCTTT.

This clonotype turned up a few times. This rearrangement joins TRBV5-4 to TRBJ2-5, with 7 bases that match TRBD2. The CDR3 length is 15 residues. V shed 0 bases, J shed 1 base, and the junction held 3 bases outside the gene matches. The germline V gene encodes CDR1 SGHNT and CDR2 YYREEE (reference sequence). CDR3 amino acids: CASSLASSGQETQYF. The CDR3 DNA is TGTGCCAGCAGCTTGGCTTCTAGCGGCCAAGAGACCCAGTACTTC.

This clonotype appeared a few times. The V and J genes are TRBV9 and TRBJ2-3; 11 bases line up with TRBD2. The CDR3 has 15 residues. Germline V lookup: CDR1 SGDLS, CDR2 YYNGEE. After removal of 0 bases from V and 4 bases from J, the junction contained 1 base not matched to a gene. The CDR3 sequence is CASSVASGGSDTQYF. CDR3 in DNA: TGTGCCAGCAGCGTAGCTAGCGGGGGGTCAGATACGCAGTATTTT.

This clonotype has just a few counts. This CDR3 is CASSFAGQNTDTQYF. The CDR3 DNA reads TGCGCCAGCAGTTTCGCGGGACAGAACACAGATACGCAGTATTTT. J is TRBJ2-3 and V is TRBV4-3, with D possibly being TRBD1 (7 bases). The V gene's germline CDR1 is LGHNA and CDR2 YSLEER. The CDR3 runs to 15 residues. Between the trimmed V and J ends, which lost 6 bases and 2 bases, there was a span of 15 bases.

CDR3 amino acids: CSAVDGYGYNEQFF. CDR3 bases: TGCAGTGCTGTAGACGGCTACGGCTACAATGAGCAGTTCTTC. This chain links TRBV20-1 with TRBJ2-1; unclear D gene. The germline V gene has CDR1 DFQATT and CDR2 SNEGSKA (reference sequence). Deletions cut 5 bases from V and 3 bases from J, with 14 bases between. This CDR3 spans 14 amino acids.

Only a few counts were recorded for this clonotype. The chain links TRBV7-9 to TRBJ1-4; D gene uncertain. Trimming removed 6 bases from V and 8 bases from J, with 16 bases in between. This CDR3 is built from 14 residues. Germline assignment: CDR1 SEHNR and CDR2 FQNEAQ (reference sequence). CDR3 amino acids: CASSSGVLGEKLFF. CDR3 nucleotides: TGTGCCAGCAGTTCCGGGGTTCTGGGGGAAAAACTGTTTTTT.

The table lists this clonotype with a few counts. This sequence joins TRBV9 and TRBJ2-1, with 13 nucleotides matching TRBD2. Trimming cost V 0 bases and J 5 bases; bases outside gene matches: 2. The CDR3 consists of 16 residues. The V gene's germline CDR1 is SGDLS and CDR2 YYNGEE. CDR3 coding DNA: TGTGCCAGCAGCGTAGCTGGACTAGCGGGAGACAATGAGCAGTTCTTC. Its translation is CASSVAGLAGDNEQFF.

Only a few counts were recorded for this clonotype. The rearrangement links TRBV13 to TRBJ2-1; D not resolved. The germline CDR1 and CDR2 sequences are PRHDT and FYEKMQ (reference sequence). V lost 5 bases and J 2 bases, leaving 13 bases between the germline ends. The CDR3 spans 15 residues. Written as DNA, the CDR3 is TGTGCCAGCAGCCATATGGGATCCACCTACAATGAGCAGTTCTTC. Residues: CASSHMGSTYNEQFF. Supplemented by reference TRBV13 and TRBJ2-1, the full variable domain reads AAGVIQSPRHLIKEKRETATLKCYPIPRHDTVYWYQQGPGQDPQFLISFYEKMQSDKGSIPDRFSAQQFSDYHSELNMSSLELGDSALYFCASSHMGSTYNEQFFGPGTRLTVL.

This clonotype was detected many times. The chain recombines TRBV14 with TRBJ2-2, with 7 bases that match TRBD2. J was trimmed by 2 bases and V by 2 bases; bases with no gene match: 2. CDR1 is SGHDN, CDR2 FVKESK, per germline. The CDR3 spans 15 residues. The chain's CDR3 is CASSQTSVNTGELFF. For the CDR3, the DNA is TGTGCCAGCAGCCAAACTAGCGTTAACACCGGGGAGCTGTTTTTT.

This clonotype was seen at least ten times. The chain couples TRBV7-9 to TRBJ1-5; no firm D call. CDR1 is SEHNR and CDR2 is FQNEAQ in the germline V gene (reference sequence). The CDR3 is 13 amino acids. Trimming shortened V by 7 bases and J by 0 bases, and 7 bases separated the two germline ends. Here the CDR3 reads CASTLNSNQPQHF. CDR3 bases: TGTGCCAGCACCCTCAATAGCAATCAGCCCCAGCATTTT. The entire variable domain, with the rest obtained from reference TRBV7-9 and TRBJ1-5, is as follows: DTGVSQNPRHKITKRGQNVTFRCDPISEHNRLYWYRQTLGQGPEFLTYFQNEAQLEKSRLLSDRFSAERPKGSFSTLEIQRTEQGDSAMYLCASTLNSNQPQHFGDGTRLSIL.

There are a few counts of this clonotype. This sequence joins TRBV4-1 and TRBJ2-2, with D perhaps matching TRBD1 (6 bases). V lost 1 base, J lost 4 bases, and 10 bases lay in between. CDR3 size: 15 residues. Germline-derived CDR1 and CDR2 are MGHRA and YSYEKL. The CDR3 DNA follows: TGCGCCAGCAGCCAAGTACAGGGTACCACCGGGGAGCTGTTTTTT. This gives the protein CASSQVQGTTGELFF.